This T cell receptor (beta chain) was identified in a study of blood T cells in healthy people across ages. CDR3 length: 12 amino acids. V lost 5 bases and J lost 4, with 11 bases in between. CDR1 and CDR2 (germline): SQVTM, ANQGSEA. Next came a second PCR, run for about 6 to 12 cycles, which used a sample-barcoded 5' primer along with a J-beta primer mix. TCRdb analysed the 5' RACE reads with MiXCR anew, one entry per CDR3 protein. The sample yields some 1,000,000 distinct CDR3 sequences, around 27% seen once. These data were likewise used in another study, on T cells of mothers and their children. In that study: It was found that thymic selection shapes TCR recombination output similarly in related and unrelated pairs.

The chain employs TRBV29-1 and TRBJ2-5, with D perhaps being TRBD1 or TRBD2 (5 bases each). Sequenced input: blood. The receptor was derived from a girl aged 2 to 10 in good health. CDR3 bases: TGCAGCGTTTTGTCAGGGACAGAGACCCAGTACTTC. Its translation is CSVLSGTETQYF.